The TCR beta chain under discussion was sequenced for a study of blood T cells in healthy people across ages. Then a second PCR, running roughly 7 to 11 cycles, was carried out with a sample-barcoded 5' primer and a J-beta primer mix. A single record per CDR3 protein comes from TCRdb applying MiXCR to the 5' RACE reads. The table has under 1 million distinct CDR3 sequences, 40% to 50% seen once; the top ten hold about 21%. The CDR3 runs to 13 residues. CDR1 MNHEY and CDR2 SMNVEV come from the germline V gene (reference sequence). This clonotype was seen a single time. Sequencing was performed on blood. This chain links TRBV27 with TRBJ2-5, with TRBD1 matching over 10 bases. The tail of the sequence fits TRBJ2-7 better, so the J call may be wrong. The receptor comes from a man in his 60s in good health. The CDR3 bases are TGTGCCAGCAGTTGGGGGACAGGGGTCGAGCAGTACTTC. Translation: CASSWGTGVEQYF.